This T cell receptor (beta chain) originates from a study of T cell responses to AZD1222 COVID-19 vaccine. Study conclusions and caveats: Clonal diversity was possibly underestimated, and the donors were mostly white British, with more females. Receipt of two AZD1222 doses was followed by a rise in Spike-specific TCR breadth and depth.

The assay was immunoSEQ multiplex PCR, and TCRdb's table has in-frame clones only and misses some. The sample carries around 50,000 clones, around 86% recorded once. The CDR3 sequence is 15 residues long. Unmatched junction bases numbered 5, after V lost 4 bases and J lost 3 bases. Germline values: CDR1 SGHNT, CDR2 YYREEE (reference sequence). As for this clone: No antigen is known for it.

The sequenced sample was peripheral blood, obtained on day 0 of AZD1222 vaccination. The chain couples TRBV5-4 to TRBJ2-2; 8 bases map to TRBD1. This sequence originates from an adult in good health. CDR3 protein: CASSPRTGYTGELFF. In DNA form, the CDR3 reads TGTGCCAGCAGCCCTCGGACAGGGTACACCGGGGAGCTGTTTTTT.